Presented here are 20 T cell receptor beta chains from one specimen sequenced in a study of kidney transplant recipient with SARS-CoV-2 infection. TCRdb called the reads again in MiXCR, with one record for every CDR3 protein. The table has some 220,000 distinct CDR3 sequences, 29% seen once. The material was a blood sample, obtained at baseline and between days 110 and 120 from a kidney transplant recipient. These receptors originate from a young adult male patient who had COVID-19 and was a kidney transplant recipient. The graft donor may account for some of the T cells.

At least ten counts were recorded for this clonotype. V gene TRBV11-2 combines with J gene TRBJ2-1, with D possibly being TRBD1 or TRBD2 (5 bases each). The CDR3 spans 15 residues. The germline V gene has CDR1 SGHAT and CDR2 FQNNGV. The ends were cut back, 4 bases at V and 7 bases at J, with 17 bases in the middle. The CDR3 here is CASSSGVAWGNEQFF. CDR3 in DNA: TGTGCCAGCAGCTCCGGAGTGGCGTGGGGGAATGAGCAGTTCTTC.

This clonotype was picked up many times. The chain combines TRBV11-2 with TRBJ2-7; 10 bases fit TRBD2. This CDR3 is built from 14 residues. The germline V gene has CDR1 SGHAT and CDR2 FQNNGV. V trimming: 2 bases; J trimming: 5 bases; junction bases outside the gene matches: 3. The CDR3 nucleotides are TGTGCCAGCAGCTTAATAGCGGGAGGTCACGAGCAGTACTTC. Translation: CASSLIAGGHEQYF. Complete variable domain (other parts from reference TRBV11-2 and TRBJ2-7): EAGVAQSPRYKIIEKRQSVAFWCNPISGHATLYWYQQILGQGPKLLIQFQNNGVVDDSQLPKDRFSAERLKGVDSTLKIQPAKLEDSAVYLCASSLIAGGHEQYFGPGTRLTVT.

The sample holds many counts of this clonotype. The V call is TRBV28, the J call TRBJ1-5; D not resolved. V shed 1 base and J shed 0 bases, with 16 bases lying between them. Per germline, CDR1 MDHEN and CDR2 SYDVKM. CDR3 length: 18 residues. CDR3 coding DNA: TGTGCCAGCAGTTTATTCCGGGTACGGCTCGATAGCAATCAGCCCCAGCATTTT. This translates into CASSLFRVRLDSNQPQHF.

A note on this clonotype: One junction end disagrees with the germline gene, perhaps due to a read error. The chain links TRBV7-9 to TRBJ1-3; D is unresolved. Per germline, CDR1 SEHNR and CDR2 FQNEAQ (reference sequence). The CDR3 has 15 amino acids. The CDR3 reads CTSSFATGSGNTIYF. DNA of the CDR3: TGTACCAGCAGCTTCGCGACGGGGTCTGGAAACACCATATATTTT.

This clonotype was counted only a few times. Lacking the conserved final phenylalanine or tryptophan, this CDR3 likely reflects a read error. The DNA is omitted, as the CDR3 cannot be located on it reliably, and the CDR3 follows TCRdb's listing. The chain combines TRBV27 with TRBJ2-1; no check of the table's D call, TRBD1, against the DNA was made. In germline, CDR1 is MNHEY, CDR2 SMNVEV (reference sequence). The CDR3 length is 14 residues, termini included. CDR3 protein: CASSPTAGTYPSIL.

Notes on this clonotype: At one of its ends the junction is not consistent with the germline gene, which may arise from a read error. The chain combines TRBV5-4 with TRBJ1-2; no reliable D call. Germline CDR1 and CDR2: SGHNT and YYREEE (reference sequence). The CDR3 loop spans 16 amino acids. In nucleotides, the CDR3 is TGTGCCAGCCCCCCCAGCGTACCAGGAAAGACCTATGGCTACGCCTTC. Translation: CASPPSVPGKTYGYAF.

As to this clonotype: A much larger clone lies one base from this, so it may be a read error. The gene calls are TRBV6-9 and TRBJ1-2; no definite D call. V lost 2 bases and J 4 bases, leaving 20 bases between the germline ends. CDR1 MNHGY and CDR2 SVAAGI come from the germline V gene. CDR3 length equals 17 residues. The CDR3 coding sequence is TGTGCCAGCAGTTATCTAATGCCTTGCGGAAAGACCTATGGCTACACCTTC. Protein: CASSYLMPCGKTYGYTF.

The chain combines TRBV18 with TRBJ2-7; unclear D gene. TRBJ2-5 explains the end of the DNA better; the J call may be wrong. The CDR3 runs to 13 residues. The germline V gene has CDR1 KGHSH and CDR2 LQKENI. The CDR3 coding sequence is TGTGCCAGCTCACCTGGACGGGTAGAGACCCAGTACTTC. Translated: CASSPGRVETQYF.

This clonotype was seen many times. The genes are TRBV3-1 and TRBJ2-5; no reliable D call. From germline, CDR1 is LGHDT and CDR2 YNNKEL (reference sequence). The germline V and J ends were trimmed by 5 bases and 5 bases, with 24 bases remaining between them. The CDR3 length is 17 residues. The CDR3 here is CASSIQGPISFSETQYF. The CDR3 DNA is TGTGCCAGCAGCATTCAAGGTCCCATTTCTTTCTCTGAGACCCAGTACTTC.

CDR3 sequence: CASTLSQGGRETQYF. DNA of the CDR3: TGTGCCAGCACCCTCTCTCAGGGTGGACGGGAGACCCAGTACTTC. The chain combines TRBV7-9 with TRBJ2-5, with a tentative D call TRBD1 (5 bases). Trimming left V 7 bases short and J 5 bases short, with 20 bases between. CDR1 is SEHNR and CDR2 is FQNEAQ in the germline V gene (reference sequence). This CDR3 spans 15 amino acids.

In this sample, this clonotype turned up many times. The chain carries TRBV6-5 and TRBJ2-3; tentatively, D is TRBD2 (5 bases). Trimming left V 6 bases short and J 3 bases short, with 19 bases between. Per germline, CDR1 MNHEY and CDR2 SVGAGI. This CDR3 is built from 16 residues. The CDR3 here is CASSPGKTLGTDTQYF. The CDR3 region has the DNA TGTGCCAGCAGCCCCGGGAAGACGCTGGGGACAGATACGCAGTATTTT.

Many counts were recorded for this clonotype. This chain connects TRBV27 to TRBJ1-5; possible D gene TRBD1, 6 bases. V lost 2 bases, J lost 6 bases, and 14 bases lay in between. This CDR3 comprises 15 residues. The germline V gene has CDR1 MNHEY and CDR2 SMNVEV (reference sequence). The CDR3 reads CASSLLQGMSQPQHF. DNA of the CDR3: TGTGCCAGCAGTTTACTTCAGGGGATGAGTCAGCCCCAGCATTTT.

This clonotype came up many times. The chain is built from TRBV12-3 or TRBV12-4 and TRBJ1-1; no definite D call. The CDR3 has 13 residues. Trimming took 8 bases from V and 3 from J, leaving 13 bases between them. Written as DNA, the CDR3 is TGTGCCAGCGCCCCCGGGAGTCACACTGAAGCTTTCTTT. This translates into CASAPGSHTEAFF.

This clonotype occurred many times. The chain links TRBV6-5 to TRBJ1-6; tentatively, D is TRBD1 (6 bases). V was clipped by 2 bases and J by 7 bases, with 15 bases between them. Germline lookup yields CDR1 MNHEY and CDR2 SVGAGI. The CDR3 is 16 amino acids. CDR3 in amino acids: CASSYLKTGQNSPLHF. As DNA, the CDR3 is TGTGCCAGCAGTTACCTTAAAACAGGGCAAAATTCACCCCTCCACTTT.

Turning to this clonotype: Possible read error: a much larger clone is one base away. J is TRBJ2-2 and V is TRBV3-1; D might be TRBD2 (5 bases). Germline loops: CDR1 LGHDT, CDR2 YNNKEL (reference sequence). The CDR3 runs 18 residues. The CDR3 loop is CASSILVPISGLTGELCF. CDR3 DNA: TGTGCCAGCAGCATTCTCGTTCCCATTTCAGGCTTGACCGGGGAGCTGTGTTTT.

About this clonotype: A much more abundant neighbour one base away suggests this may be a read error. CDR3 bases: TGTGCCAGCTTCGAGGGTGTCTCGCGAAAGACCTATGGCTACACCTTC. It encodes CASFEGVSRKTYGYTF. The genes are TRBV5-5 and TRBJ1-2; D is undetermined. This CDR3 comprises 16 residues. Germline V gene lookup returns CDR1 SGHKS and CDR2 YYEKEE (reference sequence). V was shortened by 7 bases and J by 4 bases, with 23 bases between the two germline ends.

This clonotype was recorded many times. The CDR3 sequence is CASSQDLSEKLFF. CDR3 DNA sequence: TGTGCCAGCAGCCAAGATCTTAGTGAAAAACTGTTTTTT. The V call is TRBV14, the J call TRBJ1-4; D unresolved. The CDR3 has 13 residues. Trimming took off 0 bases at V and 7 bases at J, with 6 bases between the two ends. Germline assignment: CDR1 SGHDN and CDR2 FVKESK.

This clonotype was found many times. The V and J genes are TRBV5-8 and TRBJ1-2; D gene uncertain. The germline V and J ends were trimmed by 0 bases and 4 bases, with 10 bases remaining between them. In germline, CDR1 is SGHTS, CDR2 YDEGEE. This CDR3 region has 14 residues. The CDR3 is CASSLEFPTYGYTF. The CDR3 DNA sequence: TGTGCCAGCAGCTTGGAATTTCCCACCTATGGCTACACCTTC.

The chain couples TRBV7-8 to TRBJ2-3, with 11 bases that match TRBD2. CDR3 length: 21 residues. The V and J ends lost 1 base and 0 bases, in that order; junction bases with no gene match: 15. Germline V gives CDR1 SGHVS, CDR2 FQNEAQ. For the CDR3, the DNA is TGTGCCAGCAGCTTAGAATATCAGGGACTAGCGGTGTCCACTAGCACAGATACGCAGTATTTT. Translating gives CASSLEYQGLAVSTSTDTQYF.

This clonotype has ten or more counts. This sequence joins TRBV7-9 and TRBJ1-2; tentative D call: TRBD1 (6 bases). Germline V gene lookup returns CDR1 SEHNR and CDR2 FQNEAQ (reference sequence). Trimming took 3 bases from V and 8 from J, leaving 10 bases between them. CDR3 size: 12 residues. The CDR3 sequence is CASSFDRMGYTF. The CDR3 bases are TGTGCCAGCAGCTTCGACAGGATGGGCTACACCTTC.